This paragraph reports one T cell receptor (beta chain). Its antigen is still unknown. This entry is derived from a study of graft-versus-host responses after intestinal transplantation. As for the study in general: Among the recipients, all got anti-thymocyte globulin induction and then tacrolimus and steroids for around three years.

The CDR3 length is 13 residues. The V gene lost 1 base and the J gene lost 3 bases, with 7 bases spanning the gap. Germline-derived CDR1 and CDR2 are SGHVS and FQNEAQ. Study conclusions and caveats: Some GvH clones appeared in ileal mucosa or blood before recipient bone marrow. The study found high graft-versus-host to host-versus-graft clonal ratios in allografts of patients with graft-donor T cell macrochimerism. Early declines in HvG clones that occurred post-transplant were associated with peak circulating GvH clone levels.

Profiled with immunoSEQ multiplex PCR; TCRdb holds only in-frame clones, not every one. The sample yields approximately 90,000 clones, approximately 82% seen once. The V call is TRBV7-8, the J call TRBJ2-7; tentatively, D is TRBD1 (6 bases). The clonotype was recovered from a human donor who received an intestinal transplant. This specimen was unstimulated CD4+ T cells sorted from spleen or lymph node cells, taken before intestinal transplant. The CDR3 nucleotides are TGTGCCAGCAGCTTAGGACAGGTCTACGAGCAGTACTTC. The encoded protein is CASSLGQVYEQYF.